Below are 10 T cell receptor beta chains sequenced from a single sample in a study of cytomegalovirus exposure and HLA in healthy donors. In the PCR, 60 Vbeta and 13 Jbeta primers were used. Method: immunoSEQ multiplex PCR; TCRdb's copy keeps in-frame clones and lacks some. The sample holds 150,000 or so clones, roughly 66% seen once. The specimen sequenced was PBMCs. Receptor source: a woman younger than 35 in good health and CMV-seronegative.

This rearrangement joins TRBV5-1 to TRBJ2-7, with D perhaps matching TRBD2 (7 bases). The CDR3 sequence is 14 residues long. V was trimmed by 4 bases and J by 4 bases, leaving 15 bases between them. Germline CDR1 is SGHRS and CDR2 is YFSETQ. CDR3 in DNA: TGCGCCAGCAGCCCCCTGGGAGGGGGGTACGAGCAGTACTTC. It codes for CASSPLGGGYEQYF.

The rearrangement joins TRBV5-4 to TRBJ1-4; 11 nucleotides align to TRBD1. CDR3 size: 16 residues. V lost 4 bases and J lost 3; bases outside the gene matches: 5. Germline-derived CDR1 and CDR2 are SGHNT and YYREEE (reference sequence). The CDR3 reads CASSPGQGAANEKLFF. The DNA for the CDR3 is TGTGCCAGCAGCCCAGGACAGGGGGCGGCTAATGAAAAACTGTTTTTT. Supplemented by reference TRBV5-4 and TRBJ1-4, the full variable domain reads ETGVTQSPTHLIKTRGQQVTLRCSSQSGHNTVSWYQQALGQGPQFIFQYYREEENGRGNFPPRFSGLQFPNYSSELNVNALELDDSALYLCASSPGQGAANEKLFFGSGTQLSVL.

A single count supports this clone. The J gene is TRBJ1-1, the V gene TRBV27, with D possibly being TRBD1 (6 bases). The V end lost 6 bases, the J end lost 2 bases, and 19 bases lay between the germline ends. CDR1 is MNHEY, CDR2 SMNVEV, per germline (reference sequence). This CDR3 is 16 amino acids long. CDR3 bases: TGTGCCAGCAGCCTAAGTTGGACAGCCTTTAACACTGAAGCTTTCTTT. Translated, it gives CASSLSWTAFNTEAFF.

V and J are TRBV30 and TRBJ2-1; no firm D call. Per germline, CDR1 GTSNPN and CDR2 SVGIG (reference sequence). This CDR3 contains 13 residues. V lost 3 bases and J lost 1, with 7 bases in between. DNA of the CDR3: TGTGCCTGGAGATCAGGATCCTACAATGAGCAGTTCTTC. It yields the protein CAWRSGSYNEQFF.

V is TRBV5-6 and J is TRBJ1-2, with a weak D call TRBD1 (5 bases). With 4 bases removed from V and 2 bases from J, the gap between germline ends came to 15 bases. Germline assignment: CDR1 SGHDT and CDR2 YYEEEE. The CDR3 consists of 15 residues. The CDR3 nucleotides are TGTGCCAGCAGCCAAAGTCCGACAGTGAACTATGGCTACACCTTC. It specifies CASSQSPTVNYGYTF.

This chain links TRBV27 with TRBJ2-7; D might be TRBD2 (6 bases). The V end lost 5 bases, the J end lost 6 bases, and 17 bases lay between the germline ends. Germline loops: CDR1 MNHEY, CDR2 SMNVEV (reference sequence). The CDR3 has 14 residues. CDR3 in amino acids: CASSPRDPLSEQYF. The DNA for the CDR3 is TGTGCCAGCAGTCCGCGGGACCCCCTTTCCGAGCAGTACTTC.

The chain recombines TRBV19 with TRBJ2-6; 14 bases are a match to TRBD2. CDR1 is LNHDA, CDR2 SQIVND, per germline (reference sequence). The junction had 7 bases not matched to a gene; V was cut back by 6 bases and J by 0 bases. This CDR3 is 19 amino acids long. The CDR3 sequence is CASSFGLAGGLSGANVLTF. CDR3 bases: TGTGCCAGTAGCTTCGGACTAGCGGGGGGCCTCTCTGGGGCCAACGTCCTGACTTTC.

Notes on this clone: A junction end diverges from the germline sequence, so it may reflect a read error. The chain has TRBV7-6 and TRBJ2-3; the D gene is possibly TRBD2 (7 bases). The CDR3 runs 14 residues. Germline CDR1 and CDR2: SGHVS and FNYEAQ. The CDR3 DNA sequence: TGTGCCAGCAGCTTAGGGGGGGGCACAGGTACGCAGTATTTT. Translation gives CASSLGGGTGTQYF. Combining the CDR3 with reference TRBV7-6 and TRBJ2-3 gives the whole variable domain GAGVSQSPRYKVTKRGQDVALRCDPISGHVSLYWYRQALGQGPEFLTYFNYEAQQDKSGLPNDRFSAERPEGSISTLTIQRTEQRDSAMYRCASSLGGGTGTQYFGPGTRLTVL.

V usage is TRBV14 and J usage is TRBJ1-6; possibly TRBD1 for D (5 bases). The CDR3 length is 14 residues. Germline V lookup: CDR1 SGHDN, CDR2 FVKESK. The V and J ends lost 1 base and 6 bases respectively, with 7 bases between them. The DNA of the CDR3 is TGTGCCAGCAGCCAAGGGCAGGGTAATTCACCCCTCCACTTT. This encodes CASSQGQGNSPLHF.

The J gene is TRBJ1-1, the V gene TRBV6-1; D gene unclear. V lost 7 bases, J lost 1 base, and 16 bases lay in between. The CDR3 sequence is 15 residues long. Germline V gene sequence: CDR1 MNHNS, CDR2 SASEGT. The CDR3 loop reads CASTELSSGNTEAFF. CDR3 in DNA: TGTGCCAGCACCGAATTGAGCTCAGGGAACACTGAAGCTTTCTTT.